Listed here are 16 T cell receptor beta chains from one sample, sequenced in a study of OX40 agonist ivuxolimab in advanced cancers. This table comes from immunoSEQ multiplex PCR, and its TCRdb copy is limited to in-frame clones, with some not included. Of 30,000 to 35,000 clones listed, over 60% were seen once; the top ten hold around 21%. Sequenced material: CD4+ or CD8+ T cells sorted from blood, taken in a trial of the OX40 agonist ivuxolimab. These receptor sequences come from an adult with an advanced solid tumor such as melanoma, head and neck, liver or kidney cancer.

V gene TRBV7-9 combines with J gene TRBJ1-2; D ambiguous. The CDR3 extends over 13 amino acids. Between the trimmed V and J ends, which lost 6 bases and 1 base, there was a span of 9 bases. In germline, CDR1 is SEHNR, CDR2 FQNEAQ (reference sequence). For the CDR3, the DNA is TGTGCCAGCAGTTTCGATTATAACTATGGCTACACCTTC. It specifies CASSFDYNYGYTF.

This clone was observed a handful of times. This rearrangement joins TRBV5-4 to TRBJ2-5; 12 nucleotides agree with TRBD2. V was pared by 3 bases and J by 5 bases, with 5 bases of the junction left unmatched. Germline assignment: CDR1 SGHNT and CDR2 YYREEE (reference sequence). The CDR3 extends over 15 amino acids. CDR3 in DNA: TGTGCCAGCAGCTCTAGCGGGGGGGCCTTGGAGACCCAGTACTTC. As protein: CASSSSGGALETQYF.

The chain uses TRBV5-1 and TRBJ2-2; D may be TRBD1 (6 bases). With 2 bases removed from V and 3 bases from J, the gap between germline ends came to 8 bases. This CDR3 has 14 amino acids. Per the germline V gene, CDR1 is SGHRS and CDR2 is YFSETQ. CDR3 sequence (DNA): TGCGCCAGCAGCTTACAGGGCTACACCGGGGAGCTGTTTTTT. Translating gives CASSLQGYTGELFF.

This clone was counted a single time. The rearrangement links TRBV4-2 to TRBJ2-7; 9 nucleotides line up with TRBD1. This CDR3 is built from 14 residues. CDR1 is LGHNA and CDR2 is YNFKEQ in the germline V gene. With 1 base clipped from V and 4 bases from J, the junction kept 2 bases outside the gene matches. The CDR3 bases are TGTGCCAGCAGCCAAGGGGACAGGGTGTACGAGCAGTACTTC. Its protein product is CASSQGDRVYEQYF.

This sequence joins TRBV5-4 and TRBJ1-5, with a possible D match to TRBD1 (5 bases). This CDR3 spans 16 amino acids. The germline gives CDR1 SGHNT, CDR2 YYREEE (reference sequence). V was shortened by 5 bases and J by 3 bases, with 18 bases between the two germline ends. CDR3 bases: TGTGCCAGCAGTATTGGAGGGGTACAGTCCAATCAGCCCCAGCATTTT. It codes for CASSIGGVQSNQPQHF.

CDR3 region: CASSENWGQSSYNEQFF. The CDR3, as DNA: TGTGCCAGCAGTGAAAATTGGGGACAGTCTTCCTACAATGAGCAGTTCTTC. J is TRBJ2-1 and V is TRBV25-1, with 7 nucleotides matching TRBD1. V lost 2 bases, J lost 1 base, and 8 bases stayed unmatched. This CDR3 comprises 17 residues. The germline V gene encodes CDR1 MGHDK and CDR2 SYGVNS. Full variable domain (rest looked up from reference TRBV25-1 and TRBJ2-1): EADIYQTPRYLVIGTGKKITLECSQTMGHDKMYWYQQDPGMELHLIHYSYGVNSTEKGDLSSESTVSRIRTEHFPLTLESARPSHTSQYLCASSENWGQSSYNEQFFGPGTRLTVL.

The chain uses TRBV7-2 and TRBJ2-5, with 7 bases identical to TRBD2. The CDR3 runs to 15 residues. J was trimmed by 9 bases and V by 5 bases; bases with no gene match: 15. The V gene's germline CDR1 is SGHTA and CDR2 FQGNSA. The CDR3 is CASSQSGAGPGAQYF. In DNA, the CDR3 is TGTGCCAGCAGCCAAAGCGGGGCGGGCCCTGGGGCCCAGTACTTC.

The genes are TRBV6-1 and TRBJ2-2, with a tentative D call TRBD1 (5 bases). Germline loops: CDR1 MNHNS, CDR2 SASEGT. With 6 bases removed from V and 5 bases from J, the gap between germline ends came to 10 bases. The CDR3 has 13 residues. The CDR3 loop reads CASRTGTTGELFF. CDR3 nucleotide sequence: TGTGCCAGCAGAACAGGAACGACCGGGGAGCTGTTTTTT.

DNA of the CDR3: TGTGCCAGCAGCGAAGGGACTCCCGGAGAGCAGTACTTC. Translated: CASSEGTPGEQYF. The chain recombines TRBV14 with TRBJ2-5; maybe TRBD2 (6 bases). The V end was cut by 5 bases, the J end by 11 bases, with 18 bases between. Germline V gene sequence: CDR1 SGHDN, CDR2 FVKESK. The CDR3 covers 13 residues.

The rearrangement links TRBV30 to TRBJ1-1; a weak D match, TRBD1 (5 bases). This CDR3 comprises 14 residues. V shed 0 bases and J shed 4 bases, with 12 bases lying between them. Germline V gives CDR1 GTSNPN, CDR2 SVGIG (reference sequence). DNA of the CDR3: TGTGCCTGGAGTGTACAACTGGGGGTCACTGAAGCTTTCTTT. Translating gives CAWSVQLGVTEAFF. The full variable domain, with the rest looked up from reference TRBV30 and TRBJ1-1, is SQTIHQWPATLVQPVGSPLSLECTVEGTSNPNLYWYRQAAGRGLQLLFYSVGIGQISSEVPQNLSASRPQDRQFILSSKKLLLSDSGFYLCAWSVQLGVTEAFFGQGTRLTVV.

The gene calls are TRBV28 and TRBJ1-1, with D uncertain. V dropped 7 bases and J dropped 3 bases, with 6 bases sitting between them. The CDR3 has 11 amino acids. Per the germline V gene, CDR1 is MDHEN and CDR2 is SYDVKM. CDR3 in amino acids: CASTVYTEAFF. CDR3 DNA sequence: TGTGCCAGCACGGTTTACACTGAAGCTTTCTTT.

The chain recombines TRBV5-5 with TRBJ1-3; D not resolved. V was clipped by 0 bases and J by 0 bases, with 10 bases between them. Germline CDR1 SGHKS, CDR2 YYEKEE (reference sequence). This CDR3 spans 16 amino acids. CDR3 coding DNA: TGTGCCAGCAGCTTGGATCCCTCGGGCTCTGGAAACACCATATATTTT. This gives the protein CASSLDPSGSGNTIYF. The full variable domain, in which reference TRBV5-5 and TRBJ1-3 provide the parts outside the CDR3, is DAGVTQSPTHLIKTRGQQVTLRCSPISGHKSVSWYQQVLGQGPQFIFQYYEKEERGRGNFPDRFSARQFPNYSSELNVNALLLGDSALYLCASSLDPSGSGNTIYFGEGSWLTVV.

This clone appeared a single time. The V gene is TRBV7-2, the J gene TRBJ2-6; D uncertain. The CDR3 sequence is 14 residues long. Trimming cost V 3 bases and J 2 bases, with 5 bases left between them. The germline V gene has CDR1 SGHTA and CDR2 FQGNSA. CDR3 sequence reads: CASSFYPGANVLTF. CDR3 nucleotide sequence: TGTGCCAGCAGCTTTTACCCTGGGGCCAACGTCCTGACTTTC.

This chain uses TRBV14 with TRBJ1-2, with D maybe TRBD1 (6 bases). Germline loops: CDR1 SGHDN, CDR2 FVKESK. This CDR3 contains 14 residues. V was trimmed by 0 bases and J by 6 bases, leaving 11 bases between them. The CDR3 protein is CASSQDRQVDGYTF. CDR3 DNA sequence: TGTGCCAGCAGCCAAGATCGACAGGTCGATGGCTACACCTTC. The full variable domain, in which reference TRBV14 and TRBJ1-2 provide the parts outside the CDR3, is EAGVTQFPSHSVIEKGQTVTLRCDPISGHDNLYWYRRVMGKEIKFLLHFVKESKQDESGMPNNRFLAERTGGTYSTLKVQPAELEDSGVYFCASSQDRQVDGYTFGSGTRLTVV.

The chain recombines TRBV28 with TRBJ1-6; D not resolved. The CDR3 has 15 amino acids. CDR1 is MDHEN, CDR2 SYDVKM, per germline. V was pared by 2 bases and J by 7 bases, with 12 bases between. The CDR3 spells CASSLRQGSNSPLHF. The CDR3, as DNA: TGTGCCAGCAGTTTACGTCAAGGATCAAATTCACCCCTCCACTTT.

The genes are TRBV19 and TRBJ2-7; 7 bases match TRBD1. From germline, CDR1 is LNHDA and CDR2 SQIVND (reference sequence). With 10 bases clipped from V and 4 bases from J, the junction kept 10 bases outside the gene matches. This CDR3 has 13 residues. The CDR3 DNA reads as TGTGCCACCAGAGCTACAGGGGCGTACGAGCAGTACTTC. Translated: CATRATGAYEQYF.